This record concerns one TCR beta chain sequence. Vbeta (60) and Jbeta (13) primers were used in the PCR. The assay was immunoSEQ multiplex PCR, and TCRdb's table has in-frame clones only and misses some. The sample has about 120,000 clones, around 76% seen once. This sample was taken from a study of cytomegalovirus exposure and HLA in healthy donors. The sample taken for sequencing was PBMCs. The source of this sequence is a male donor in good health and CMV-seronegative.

The CDR3 region is CASLTRPGTGDEKLFF. The CDR3 coding sequence is TGTGCCAGCCTTACTCGACCCGGGACAGGGGATGAAAAACTGTTTTTT. The gene calls are TRBV2 and TRBJ1-4; the match to TRBD1 covers 10 bases. Germline values: CDR1 SNHLY, CDR2 FYNNEI. This CDR3 spans 16 amino acids. V shed 8 bases and J 6 bases; nucleotides not matched to a gene: 12.